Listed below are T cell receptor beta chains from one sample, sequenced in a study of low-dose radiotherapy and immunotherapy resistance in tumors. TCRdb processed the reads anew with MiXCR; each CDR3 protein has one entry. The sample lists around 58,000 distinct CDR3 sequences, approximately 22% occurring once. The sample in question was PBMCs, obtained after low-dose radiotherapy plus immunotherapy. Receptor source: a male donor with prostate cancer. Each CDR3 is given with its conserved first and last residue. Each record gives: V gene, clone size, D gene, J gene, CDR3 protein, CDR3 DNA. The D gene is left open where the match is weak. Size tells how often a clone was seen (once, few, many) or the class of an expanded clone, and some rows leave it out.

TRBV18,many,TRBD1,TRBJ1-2,CASSTGTGGDPYGYTF,TGTGCCAGCTCAACCGGGACAGGGGGCGACCCTTATGGCTACACCTTC
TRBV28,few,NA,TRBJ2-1,CASRAGTYNEQFF,TGTGCCAGCAGAGCCGGGACATACAATGAGCAGTTCTTC
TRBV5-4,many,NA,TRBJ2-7,CASSEDGYEQYF,TGTGCCAGCAGCGAGGACGGCTACGAGCAGTACTTC
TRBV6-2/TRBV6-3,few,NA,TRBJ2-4,CASSSPPEGGVAKNIQYF,TGTGCCAGCAGTTCCCCCCCGGAGGGTGGAGTGGCCAAAAACATTCAGTACTTC
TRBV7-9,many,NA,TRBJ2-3,CASSFIAADTQYF,TGTGCCAGCAGCTTCATAGCCGCAGATACGCAGTATTTT
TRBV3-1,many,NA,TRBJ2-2,CASSQGRTNTGELFF,TGTGCCAGCAGCCAAGGCCGTACGAACACCGGGGAGCTGTTTTTT
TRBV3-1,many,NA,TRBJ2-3,CASSQDSKITDTQYF,TGTGCCAGCAGCCAAGATTCAAAGATCACAGATACGCAGTATTTT
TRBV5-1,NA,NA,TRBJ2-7,CASARSGGFGYEQYF,TGCGCCAGCGCCCGCTCCGGGGGTTTCGGGTACGAGCAGTACTTC
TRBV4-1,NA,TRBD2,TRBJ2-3,CASSHGGAGGGTRDTQYF,TGCGCCAGCAGCCATGGAGGAGCTGGCGGGGGGACCCGCGATACGCAGTATTTT
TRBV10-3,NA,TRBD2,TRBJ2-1,CATLKRELDNEQFF,TGTGCCACTCTAAAGCGGGAGTTAGACAATGAGCAGTTCTTC
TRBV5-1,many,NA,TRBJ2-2,CASSLTGPPGELFF,TGCGCCAGCAGCTTGACAGGGCCCCCCGGGGAGCTGTTTTTT
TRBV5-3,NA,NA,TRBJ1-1,CASSQTPPWGMNTEAFF,TGCGCCAGCAGCCAAACCCCACCATGGGGCATGAACACTGAAGCTTTCTTT
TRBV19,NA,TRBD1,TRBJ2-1,CASSQGQGNEQFF,TGTGCCAGTAGCCAAGGACAGGGCAATGAGCAGTTCTTC
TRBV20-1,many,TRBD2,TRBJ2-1,CSAPTSGLDNEQFF,TGCAGTGCTCCGACTAGCGGGTTGGACAATGAGCAGTTCTTC
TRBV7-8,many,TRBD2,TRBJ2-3,CASRQAGGVADTQYF,TGTGCCAGCAGACAAGCGGGGGGAGTAGCAGATACGCAGTATTTT
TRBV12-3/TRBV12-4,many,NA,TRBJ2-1,CASRTFNRRTEDNEQFF,TGTGCCAGCAGGACCTTTAATCGGCGAACCGAAGACAATGAGCAGTTCTTC
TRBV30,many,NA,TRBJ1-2,CAWRPLGANYGYTF,TGTGCCTGGAGGCCCCTGGGAGCTAACTATGGCTACACCTTC
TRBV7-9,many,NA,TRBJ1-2,CASSQAPPEANF,TGTGCCAGCAGCCAGGCCCCCCCCGAGGCTAACTTC
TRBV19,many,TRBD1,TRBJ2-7,CASSIGDRGAYEQYF,TGTGCCAGTAGTATAGGGGACAGGGGAGCCTACGAGCAGTACTTC
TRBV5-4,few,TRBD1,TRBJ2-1,CASSRGGQGAPNEQFF,TGTGCCAGCAGCCGGGGAGGACAGGGGGCGCCCAATGAGCAGTTCTTC
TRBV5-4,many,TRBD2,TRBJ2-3,CASSWTSGGKDTQYF,TGTGCCAGCAGCTGGACTAGCGGGGGGAAGGATACGCAGTATTTT
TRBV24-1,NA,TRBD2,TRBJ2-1,CATSDRLAGVRNEQFF,TGTGCCACCAGTGATAGACTAGCGGGAGTGCGCAATGAGCAGTTCTTC
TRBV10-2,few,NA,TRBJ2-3,CASREGHTDTQYF,TGCGCCAGCAGGGAGGGACACACAGATACGCAGTATTTT
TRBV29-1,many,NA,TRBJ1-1,CSVVILTVNTEAFF,TGCAGCGTTGTCATCTTGACAGTGAACACTGAAGCTTTCTTT
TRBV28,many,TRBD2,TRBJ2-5,CASRLSGGPQETQYF,TGTGCCAGCAGGCTCAGCGGGGGGCCCCAAGAGACCCAGTACTTC
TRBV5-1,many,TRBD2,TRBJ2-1,CASSSTTSGAYNEQFF,TGCGCCAGCAGCTCAACGACTAGCGGGGCCTACAATGAGCAGTTCTTC
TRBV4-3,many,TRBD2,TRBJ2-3,CASSQDVGGTKQYF,TGCGCCAGCAGCCAAGATGTGGGCGGGACTAAGCAGTATTTT
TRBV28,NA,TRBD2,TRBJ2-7,CASSFSRLAGGYYEQYF,TGTGCCAGCAGTTTTAGCCGGCTAGCGGGAGGGTATTACGAGCAGTACTTC
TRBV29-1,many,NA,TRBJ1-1,CSASKGNTEAFF,TGCAGCGCTTCAAAGGGGAACACTGAAGCTTTCTTT
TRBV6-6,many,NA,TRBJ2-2,CASSPFSGVLTGELFF,TGTGCCAGCAGCCCCTTTTCGGGGGTCCTTACCGGGGAGCTGTTTTTT
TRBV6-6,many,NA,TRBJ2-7,CASTNRAEQYF,TGTGCCAGCACAAACAGGGCGGAGCAGTACTTC
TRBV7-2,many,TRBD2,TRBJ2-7,CASSLGTSGVLTYEQYF,TGTGCCAGCAGCCTCGGGACTAGCGGGGTGTTAACCTACGAGCAGTACTTC
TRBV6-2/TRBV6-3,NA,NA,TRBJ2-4,CASSLTGTPAKNIQYF,TGTGCCAGCAGCCTAACCGGGACGCCAGCCAAAAACATTCAGTACTTC
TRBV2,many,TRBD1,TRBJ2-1,CASSATGTGNEQFF,TGTGCCAGCAGTGCTACCGGGACAGGAAATGAGCAGTTCTTC
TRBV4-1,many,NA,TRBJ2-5,CASSQVWGAETQYF,TGCGCCAGCAGCCAAGTTTGGGGGGCAGAGACCCAGTACTTC
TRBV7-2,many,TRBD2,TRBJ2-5,CASSGGLAGVRETQYF,TGTGCCAGCAGCGGCGGACTAGCGGGGGTTCGAGAGACCCAGTACTTC
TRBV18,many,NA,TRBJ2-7,CASSPKLYYEQYF,TGTGCCAGCTCACCAAAACTATACTACGAGCAGTACTTC
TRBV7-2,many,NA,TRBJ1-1,CASSLAVSNTEAFF,TGTGCCAGCAGCTTGGCCGTGTCGAACACTGAAGCTTTCTTT
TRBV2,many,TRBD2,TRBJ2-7,CASRQSSGSSYEQYF,TGTGCCAGCAGGCAATCTAGCGGGAGCTCCTACGAGCAGTACTTC
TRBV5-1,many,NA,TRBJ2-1,CASNYRDTYNEQFF,TGCGCCAGCAATTATCGGGACACCTACAATGAGCAGTTCTTC
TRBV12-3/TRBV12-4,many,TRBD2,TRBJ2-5,CASSLTNSGEETQYF,TGTGCCAGCAGTTTAACGAATAGCGGGGAGGAGACCCAGTACTTC
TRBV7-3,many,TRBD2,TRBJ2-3,CASSLTSGGYTDTQYF,TGTGCCAGCAGCTTAACTAGCGGGGGATACACAGATACGCAGTATTTT
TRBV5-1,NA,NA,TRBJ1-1,CASSLAGGGPTLEAFF,TGCGCCAGCAGCTTGGCCGGAGGTGGCCCAACACTTGAAGCTTTCTTT
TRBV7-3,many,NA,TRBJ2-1,CASSLTGALFAPGGYNEQFF,TGTGCCAGCAGCTTAACGGGAGCGCTTTTCGCCCCAGGGGGGTACAATGAGCAGTTCTTC
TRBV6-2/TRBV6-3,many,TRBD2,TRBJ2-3,CASRHTPGLASSTDTQYF,TGTGCCAGCAGGCATACCCCAGGACTAGCGTCTAGCACAGATACGCAGTATTTT
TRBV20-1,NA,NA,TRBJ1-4,CSARGWVGDEKLFF,TGCAGTGCTAGAGGCTGGGTGGGGGATGAAAAACTGTTTTTT
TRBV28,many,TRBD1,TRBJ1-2,CASILSGGQQYGYTF,TGTGCCAGCATCTTAAGCGGGGGACAGCAATATGGCTACACCTTC
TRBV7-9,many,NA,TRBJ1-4,CASSLAELTNEKLFF,TGTGCCAGCAGCTTAGCCGAGTTAACTAATGAAAAACTGTTTTTT
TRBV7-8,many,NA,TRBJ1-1,CASSLRSGQMNTEAFF,TGTGCCAGCAGCTTACGTTCTGGGCAAATGAACACTGAAGCTTTCTTT
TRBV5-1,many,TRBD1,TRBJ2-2,CASSFRTGLGGELFF,TGCGCCAGCAGCTTCCGGACAGGGCTCGGCGGGGAGCTGTTTTTT